This TCR beta chain is from a study of shared clonotypes between healthy human individuals. Germline CDR1 reads SGHNT; CDR2 reads YYREEE (reference sequence). This CDR3 comprises 16 residues. The ends lost 0 bases at V and 11 bases at J; junction bases unmatched: 10. Sequenced by immunoSEQ multiplex PCR; TCRdb stores in-frame clones only, minus some. The sample lists 2 million to 2.5 million clones, around 93% seen once, with around 0.35% in the top ten. Into CD45RA+ naive and CD45RA-negative memory subsets, the CD4+ cells were split. The sample consisted of naive CD4+ T cells from PBMCs. The subset was: CD45RA+ positively selected. This clonotype was sampled from a man in his late teens or twenties in good health. Some clones in this sample may be carry-over from other donors' samples. V gene TRBV5-4 combines with J gene TRBJ2-1, with 11 bases lining up with TRBD2. CDR3 protein: CASSLEGAASGGKQFF. The CDR3 region has the DNA TGTGCCAGCAGCTTGGAAGGTGCGGCTAGCGGGGGGAAGCAGTTCTTC.